These T cell receptor beta chains were read from a single sample in a study of glioma-infiltrating T cells after dendritic cell vaccination. Sequencing used immunoSEQ multiplex PCR; TCRdb keeps in-frame clones, though not all of them. This table holds more than 95,000 clones, around 89% found once. Specimen: blood, collected after dendritic cell vaccination. Receptors were obtained from a human donor with glioblastoma. The conserved cysteine and the conserved F or W are not part of the CDR3 here.

TRBV29-1	TRBJ1-1	SAMAGARTEAF
TRBV5-4	TRBJ2-2	ASSAFRNTGELF
TRBV9	TRBJ1-1	ASSVAPDRVSVTEAF
TRBV6-1	TRBJ2-1	ASIRADRGF
TRBV7-2	TRBJ1-5	ASSLSLLSNQPQH
TRBV6-1	TRBJ2-5	ASSEYSGETQY
TRBV5-1	TRBJ1-1	ASSFQGGSEAF
TRBV30	TRBJ2-3	AWGQGGHTQY
TRBV6-6	TRBJ2-7	ASSAQTPGVNEQY
TRBV19	TRBJ1-5	ASSNSGQGVQPQH
TRBV19	TRBJ2-4	ASSHREKNIQY
TRBV19	TRBJ1-6	ASSIQGAWNSPLH